The clone carrying this T cell receptor beta chain was observed many times. Antigen specificity is unknown. Library preparation for TCR beta used quantitative 5'-RACE with molecular barcodes. TCRdb re-called the 5' RACE reads with MiXCR, one entry per CDR3 protein. The sample has 150,000 to 200,000 distinct CDR3 sequences; roughly 20% are singletons. Germline-derived CDR1 and CDR2 are SGHRS and YFSETQ. Losses at the gene ends were 3 bases for V and 2 bases for J; bases not matched to a gene: 7. There are 15 residues in the CDR3. The data originate from a study of CD8 T cells in ankylosing spondylitis. General study points: Disease-associated clones were reportedly significantly overrepresented in matched ankylosing spondylitis synovial fluid. About 8 highly homologous variants made up a TCR beta motif that seemed to typify ankylosing spondylitis blood.

Sequencing was performed on blood, either unsorted or a sorted T cell fraction (not recorded which). The sequence was obtained from a male donor under 30 with ankylosing spondylitis or in good health (not recorded which). V gene TRBV5-1 combines with J gene TRBJ2-5, with TRBD1 matching over 7 bases. CDR3 residues: CASSWLGQNQETQYF. CDR3 in DNA: TGCGCCAGCAGCTGGCTGGGACAGAATCAAGAGACCCAGTACTTC.